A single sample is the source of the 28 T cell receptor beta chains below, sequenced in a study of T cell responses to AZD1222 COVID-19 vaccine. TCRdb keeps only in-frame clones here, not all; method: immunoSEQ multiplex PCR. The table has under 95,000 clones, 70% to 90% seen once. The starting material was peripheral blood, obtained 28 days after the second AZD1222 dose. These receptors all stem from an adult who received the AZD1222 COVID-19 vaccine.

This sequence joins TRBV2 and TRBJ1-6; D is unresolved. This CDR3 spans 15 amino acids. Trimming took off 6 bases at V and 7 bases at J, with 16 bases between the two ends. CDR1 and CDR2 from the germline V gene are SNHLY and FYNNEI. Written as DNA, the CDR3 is TGTGCCAGCAGCCCCGACCAGAACGAAAATTCACCCCTCCACTTT. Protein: CASSPDQNENSPLHF.

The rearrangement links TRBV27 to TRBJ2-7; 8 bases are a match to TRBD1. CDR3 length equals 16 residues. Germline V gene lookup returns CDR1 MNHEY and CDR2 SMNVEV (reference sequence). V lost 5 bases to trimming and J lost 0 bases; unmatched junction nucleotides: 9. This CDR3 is CASSHGQGRSSYEQYF. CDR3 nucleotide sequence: TGTGCCAGCAGTCATGGACAGGGAAGGAGCTCCTACGAGCAGTACTTC.

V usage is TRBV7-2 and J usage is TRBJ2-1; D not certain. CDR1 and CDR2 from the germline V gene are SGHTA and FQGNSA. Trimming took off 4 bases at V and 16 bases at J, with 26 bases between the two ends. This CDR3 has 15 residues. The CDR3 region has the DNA TGTGCCAGCAGCTCCCCTTCCACGACGGCCCCTTTATATTTCTTC. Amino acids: CASSSPSTTAPLYFF.

The CDR3 bases are TGTGCCAGCAGCGTAGGGGCGGGGGGCCCCTCCAATGAGCAGTTCTTC. Translated, it gives CASSVGAGGPSNEQFF. The chain joins TRBV9 to TRBJ2-1, with 8 bases matching TRBD2. The CDR3 totals 16 residues. Unmatched junction bases numbered 8, after V lost 0 bases and J lost 6 bases. Germline V gene sequence: CDR1 SGDLS, CDR2 YYNGEE.

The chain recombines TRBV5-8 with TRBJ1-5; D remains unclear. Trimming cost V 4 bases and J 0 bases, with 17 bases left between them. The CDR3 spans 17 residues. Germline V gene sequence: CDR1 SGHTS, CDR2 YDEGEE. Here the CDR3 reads CASSPMHDPYSNQPQHF. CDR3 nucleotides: TGTGCCAGCAGCCCTATGCACGACCCCTATAGCAATCAGCCCCAGCATTTT.

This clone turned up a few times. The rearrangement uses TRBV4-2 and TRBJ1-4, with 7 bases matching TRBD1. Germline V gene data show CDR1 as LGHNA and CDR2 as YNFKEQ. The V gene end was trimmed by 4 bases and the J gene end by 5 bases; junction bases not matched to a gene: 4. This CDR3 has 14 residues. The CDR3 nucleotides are TGTGCCAGCAGCCTGGGACAGAGGAATGAAAAACTGTTTTTT. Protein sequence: CASSLGQRNEKLFF.

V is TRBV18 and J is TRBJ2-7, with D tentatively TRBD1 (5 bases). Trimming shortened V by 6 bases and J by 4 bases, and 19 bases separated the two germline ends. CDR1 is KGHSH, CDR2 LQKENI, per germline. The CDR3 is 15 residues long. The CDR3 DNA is TGTGCCAGCTCTATACGACAGAACTTGGGGTACGAGCAGTACTTC. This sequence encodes CASSIRQNLGYEQYF.

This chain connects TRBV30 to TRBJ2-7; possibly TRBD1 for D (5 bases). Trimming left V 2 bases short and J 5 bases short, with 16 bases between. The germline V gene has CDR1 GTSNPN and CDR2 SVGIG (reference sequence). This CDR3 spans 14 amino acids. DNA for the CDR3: TGTGCCTGGAGTCAATGGCAGGGTGGTAACGAGCAGTACTTC. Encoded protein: CAWSQWQGGNEQYF.

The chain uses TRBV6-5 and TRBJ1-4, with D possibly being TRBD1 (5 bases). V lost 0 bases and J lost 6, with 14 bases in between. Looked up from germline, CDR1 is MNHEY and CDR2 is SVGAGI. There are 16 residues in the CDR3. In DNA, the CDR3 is TGTGCCAGCAGTTACTCGAAGAGGGGTAGAGATGAAAAACTGTTTTTT. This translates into CASSYSKRGRDEKLFF.

CDR3 in DNA: TGTGCCAGCAGCTACGGGTTTAATTCACCCCTCCACTTT. It is translated as CASSYGFNSPLHF. This sequence joins TRBV11-3 and TRBJ1-6; unclear D gene. Germline assignment: CDR1 SGHNT and CDR2 YENEEA. V shed 4 bases and J shed 6 bases, with 7 bases lying between them. CDR3 size: 13 residues.

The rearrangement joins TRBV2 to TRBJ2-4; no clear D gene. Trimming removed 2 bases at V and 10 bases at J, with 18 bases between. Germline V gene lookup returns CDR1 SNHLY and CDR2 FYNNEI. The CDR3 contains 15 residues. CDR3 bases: TGTGCCAGCAGTGAAATAGGTGTGGCAGGCGCTATTCAGTACTTC. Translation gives CASSEIGVAGAIQYF.

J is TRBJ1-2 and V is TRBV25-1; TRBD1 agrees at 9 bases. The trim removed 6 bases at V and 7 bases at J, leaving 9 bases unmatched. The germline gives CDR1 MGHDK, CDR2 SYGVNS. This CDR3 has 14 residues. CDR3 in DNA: TGTGCCAGCAGCGCTGGGACAGGGCTACGTGGCTACACCTTC. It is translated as CASSAGTGLRGYTF.

The CDR3 reads CASSYDRGFSINYGYTF. The CDR3 coding sequence is TGTGCCAGCAGTTATGACAGGGGGTTTAGTATTAACTATGGCTACACCTTC. This chain connects TRBV27 to TRBJ1-2, with 9 bases identical to TRBD1. With 4 bases clipped from V and 1 base from J, the junction kept 10 bases outside the gene matches. The CDR3 runs 17 residues. Germline V gives CDR1 MNHEY, CDR2 SMNVEV (reference sequence).

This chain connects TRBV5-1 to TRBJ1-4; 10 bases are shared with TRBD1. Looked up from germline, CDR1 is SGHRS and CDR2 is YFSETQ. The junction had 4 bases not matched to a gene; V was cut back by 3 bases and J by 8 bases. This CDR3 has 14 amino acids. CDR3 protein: CASSSGTGAEKLFF. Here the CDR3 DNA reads TGCGCCAGCAGCTCCGGGACAGGGGCCGAAAAACTGTTTTTT.

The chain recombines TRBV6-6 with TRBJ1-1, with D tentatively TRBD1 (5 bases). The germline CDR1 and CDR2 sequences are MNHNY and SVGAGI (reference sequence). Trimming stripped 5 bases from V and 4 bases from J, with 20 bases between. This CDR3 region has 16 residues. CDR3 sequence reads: CASSPRQLVLGTEAFF. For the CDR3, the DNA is TGTGCCAGCAGTCCTAGACAGTTAGTTTTAGGCACTGAAGCTTTCTTT.

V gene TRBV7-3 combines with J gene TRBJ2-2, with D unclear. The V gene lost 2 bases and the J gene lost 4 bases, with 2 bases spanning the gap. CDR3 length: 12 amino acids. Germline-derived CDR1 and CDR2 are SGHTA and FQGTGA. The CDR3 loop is CASSLGTGELFF. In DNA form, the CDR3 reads TGTGCCAGCAGCTTAGGCACCGGGGAGCTGTTTTTT.

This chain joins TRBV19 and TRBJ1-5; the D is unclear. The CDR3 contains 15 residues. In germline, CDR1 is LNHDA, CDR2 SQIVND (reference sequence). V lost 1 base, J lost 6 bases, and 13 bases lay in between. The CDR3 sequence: CASSIGWGSSQPQHF. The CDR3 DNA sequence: TGTGCCAGTAGTATAGGATGGGGAAGTAGTCAGCCCCAGCATTTT.

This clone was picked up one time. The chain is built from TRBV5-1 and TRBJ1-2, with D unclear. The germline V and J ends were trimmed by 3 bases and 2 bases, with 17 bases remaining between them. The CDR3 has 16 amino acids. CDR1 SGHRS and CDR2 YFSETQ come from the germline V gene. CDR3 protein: CASSWEGRTDNYGYTF. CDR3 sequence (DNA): TGCGCCAGCAGCTGGGAGGGAAGGACGGACAACTATGGCTACACCTTC.

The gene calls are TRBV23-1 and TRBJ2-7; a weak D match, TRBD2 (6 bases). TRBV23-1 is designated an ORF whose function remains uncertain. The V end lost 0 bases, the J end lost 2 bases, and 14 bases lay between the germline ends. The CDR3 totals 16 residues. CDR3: CASSQSAGRSPYEQYF. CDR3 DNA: TGCGCCAGCAGTCAATCAGCAGGGAGGTCCCCCTACGAGCAGTACTTC.

CDR3 nucleotide sequence: TGTGCCAGCAGTTCGAGTGGCTATCAGCCCCAGCATTTT. This sequence encodes CASSSSGYQPQHF. The V call is TRBV28, the J call TRBJ1-5; D call uncertain. The CDR3 spans 13 residues. V was cut by 4 bases and J by 5 bases, with 9 bases left in between. From germline, CDR1 is MDHEN and CDR2 SYDVKM.

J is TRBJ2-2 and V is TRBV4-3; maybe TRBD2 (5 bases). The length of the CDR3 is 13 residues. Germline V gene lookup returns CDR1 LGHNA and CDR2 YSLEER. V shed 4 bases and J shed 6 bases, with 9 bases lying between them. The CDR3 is CASSLEGPGELFF. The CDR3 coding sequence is TGCGCCAGCAGCCTAGAGGGCCCCGGGGAGCTGTTTTTT.

CDR3 nucleotides: TGTGCCAGCAGCTTGTCGGGTAACTATGGCTACACCTTC. This translates into CASSLSGNYGYTF. The rearrangement joins TRBV11-2 to TRBJ1-2, with D unresolved. The CDR3 has 13 amino acids. Germline loops: CDR1 SGHAT, CDR2 FQNNGV. V dropped 3 bases and J dropped 1 base, with 6 bases sitting between them.

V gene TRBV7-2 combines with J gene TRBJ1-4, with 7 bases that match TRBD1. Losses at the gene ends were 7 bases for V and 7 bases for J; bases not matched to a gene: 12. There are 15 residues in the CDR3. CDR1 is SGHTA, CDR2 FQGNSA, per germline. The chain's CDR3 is CASTPAGGRGEKLFF. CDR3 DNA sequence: TGTGCCAGCACCCCGGCAGGGGGAAGAGGTGAAAAACTGTTTTTT.

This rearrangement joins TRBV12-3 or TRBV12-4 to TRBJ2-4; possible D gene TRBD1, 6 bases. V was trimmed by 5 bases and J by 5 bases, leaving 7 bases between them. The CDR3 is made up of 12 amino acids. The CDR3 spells CASSRQENIQYF. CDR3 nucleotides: TGTGCCAGCAGTCGACAGGAAAACATTCAGTACTTC.

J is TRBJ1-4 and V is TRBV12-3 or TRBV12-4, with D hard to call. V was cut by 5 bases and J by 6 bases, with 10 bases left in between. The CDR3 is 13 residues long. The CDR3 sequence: CASSTYPYEKLFF. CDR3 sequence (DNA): TGTGCCAGCAGTACCTACCCATATGAAAAACTGTTTTTT.

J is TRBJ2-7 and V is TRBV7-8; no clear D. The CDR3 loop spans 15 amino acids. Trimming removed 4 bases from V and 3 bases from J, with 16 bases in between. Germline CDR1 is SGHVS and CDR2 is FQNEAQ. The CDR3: CASSSDLGASYEQYF. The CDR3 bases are TGTGCCAGCAGCTCCGACCTCGGAGCCAGCTACGAGCAGTACTTC. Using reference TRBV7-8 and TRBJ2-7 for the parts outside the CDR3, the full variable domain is GAGVSQSPRYKVAKRGQDVALRCDPISGHVSLFWYQQALGQGPEFLTYFQNEAQLDKSGLPSDRFFAERPEGSVSTLKIQRTQQEDSAVYLCASSSDLGASYEQYFGPGTRLTVT.

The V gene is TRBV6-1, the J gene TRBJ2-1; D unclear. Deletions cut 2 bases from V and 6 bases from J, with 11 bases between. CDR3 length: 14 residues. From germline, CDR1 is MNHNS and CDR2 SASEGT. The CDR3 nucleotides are TGTGCCAGCAGTGAACGACTCCGACCCAATGAGCAGTTCTTC. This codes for CASSERLRPNEQFF.

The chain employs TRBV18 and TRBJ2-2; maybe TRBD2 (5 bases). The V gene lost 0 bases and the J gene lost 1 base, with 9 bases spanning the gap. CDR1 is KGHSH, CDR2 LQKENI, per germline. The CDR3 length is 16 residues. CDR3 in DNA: TGTGCCAGCTCACCACCGAGCGGACTGAACACCGGGGAGCTGTTTTTT. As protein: CASSPPSGLNTGELFF.